These 12 T cell receptor beta chains were all obtained from the same sample, sequenced in a study of T-cell memory formation after mild COVID-19. TCRdb re-derived calls from the 5' RACE reads in MiXCR, one entry per CDR3 protein. The repertoire holds about 400,000 distinct CDR3 sequences, more than 20% seen once, with around 13% in the top ten. The sample taken for sequencing was PBMCs or a T cell subset sorted from them (not recorded which). The receptors come from an adult woman who had mild COVID-19 (a few samples of this study predate the infection). Cell type and time point are not known.

V is TRBV29-1 and J is TRBJ2-2; D gene unclear. CDR1 is SQVTM, CDR2 ANQGSEA, per germline. The ends were cut back, 8 bases at V and 7 bases at J, with 11 bases in the middle. There are 11 residues in the CDR3. The CDR3 DNA reads as TGCAGCATTGGTGGGAACGGGGAGCTGTTTTTT. Encoded protein: CSIGGNGELFF.

This clonotype was counted between two and nine times. The V call is TRBV29-1, the J call TRBJ2-7, with D possibly matching TRBD1 (6 bases). The CDR3 is 12 amino acids. Trimming cost V 3 bases and J 5 bases, with 11 bases left between them. Germline V gene sequence: CDR1 SQVTM, CDR2 ANQGSEA. The CDR3 loop reads CSVENRVNEQYF. In DNA form, the CDR3 reads TGCAGCGTTGAGAACAGGGTCAACGAGCAGTACTTC.

The sample holds a few counts of this clonotype. J is TRBJ2-7 and V is TRBV9; D unresolved. Trimming cost V 0 bases and J 0 bases, with 10 bases left between them. This CDR3 has 15 amino acids. Germline-derived CDR1 and CDR2 are SGDLS and YYNGEE. The CDR3, as DNA: TGTGCCAGCAGCGTAGTCGGAGAGAGCTCCTACGAGCAGTACTTC. This encodes CASSVVGESSYEQYF.

This clonotype was found a few times. The chain links TRBV27 to TRBJ1-1, with D unclear. This CDR3 has 14 amino acids. The germline V and J ends were trimmed by 5 bases and 4 bases, with 14 bases remaining between them. Germline V lookup: CDR1 MNHEY, CDR2 SMNVEV (reference sequence). The CDR3 loop reads CASSPLMEGTEAFF. Written as DNA, the CDR3 is TGTGCCAGCAGTCCCCTCATGGAAGGCACTGAAGCTTTCTTT.

The chain uses TRBV11-2 and TRBJ1-2; TRBD1 aligns across 10 bases. The CDR3 has 16 amino acids. V lost 3 bases and J lost 4; bases outside the gene matches: 8. The germline V gene encodes CDR1 SGHAT and CDR2 FQNNGV. In DNA form, the CDR3 reads TGTGCCAGCAGCTTCCCGGGACAGGGGAGGGTCTATGGCTACACCTTC. Translated: CASSFPGQGRVYGYTF.

The rearrangement uses TRBV12-3 or TRBV12-4 and TRBJ2-5; D remains unclear. The V and J ends lost 6 bases and 1 base respectively, with 9 bases between them. The length of the CDR3 is 13 residues. The CDR3 bases are TGTGCCAGCAGCCAACTCCTCCAAGAGACCCAGTACTTC. This codes for CASSQLLQETQYF.

This clonotype was seen only a few times. This chain uses TRBV6-4 with TRBJ2-3; TRBD2 might be the D (7 bases). From germline, CDR1 is MRHNA and CDR2 SNTAGT. This CDR3 contains 15 residues. V shed 0 bases and J shed 4 bases, with 11 bases lying between them. CDR3 in DNA: TGTGCCAGCAGTGACTCGGGGGGGCCTGCAGATACGCAGTATTTT. Amino acids: CASSDSGGPADTQYF.

This chain links TRBV29-1 with TRBJ2-5, with 16 bases that match TRBD2. This CDR3 contains 15 residues. Germline trimming cut 4 bases from V and 3 bases from J; bases unmatched to any gene: 2. From germline, CDR1 is SQVTM and CDR2 ANQGSEA. CDR3: CSVAGLAGGEETQYF. The CDR3 DNA reads as TGCAGCGTTGCGGGACTAGCGGGAGGGGAAGAGACCCAGTACTTC.

The chain links TRBV5-6 to TRBJ2-7, with unresolved D. The CDR3 length is 11 residues. V shed 4 bases and J shed 6 bases, with 8 bases lying between them. Germline CDR1 SGHDT, CDR2 YYEEEE. CDR3 coding DNA: TGTGCCAGCAGCACGAAAGGCGAGCAGTACTTC. This gives the protein CASSTKGEQYF. Complete variable domain (other parts from reference TRBV5-6 and TRBJ2-7): DAGVTQSPTHLIKTRGQQVTLRCSPKSGHDTVSWYQQALGQGPQFIFQYYEEEERQRGNFPDRFSGHQFPNYSSELNVNALLLGDSALYLCASSTKGEQYFGPGTRLTVT.

This clonotype was seen more than once but under ten times. The genes are TRBV25-1 and TRBJ2-7, with TRBD1 matching over 9 bases. The J segment lost 2 bases and the V segment lost 5 bases, leaving 4 bases of the junction unmatched. Germline values: CDR1 MGHDK, CDR2 SYGVNS. CDR3 length equals 14 residues. The CDR3 spells CASSMDRGAYEQYF. Written as DNA, the CDR3 is TGTGCCAGCAGTATGGACAGGGGAGCCTACGAGCAGTACTTC.

The gene calls are TRBV4-3 and TRBJ2-5, with D maybe TRBD2 (7 bases). The V end lost 3 bases, the J end lost 9 bases, and 17 bases lay between the germline ends. CDR3 length equals 14 residues. Germline V gene data show CDR1 as LGHNA and CDR2 as YSLEER. CDR3 protein: CASSQGEGVGAQYF. CDR3 coding DNA: TGCGCCAGCAGCCAGGGGGAGGGGGTAGGTGCCCAGTACTTC.

The CDR3 bases are TGTGCCAGCAGCGCGAAAAAGCGGTCAACTAATGAAAAACTGTTTTTT. Translation: CASSAKKRSTNEKLFF. The chain recombines TRBV3-1 with TRBJ1-4; D remains ambiguous. This CDR3 is built from 16 residues. Trimming removed 5 bases from V and 0 bases from J, with 13 bases in between. Germline V lookup: CDR1 LGHDT, CDR2 YNNKEL (reference sequence).